These T cell receptor beta chains were read from a single sample in a study of human T cells and chemical hapten exposure. TCRdb used MiXCR to reprocess the RACE reads, holding one entry per CDR3 protein. Seen here are 50,000 to 65,000 distinct CDR3 sequences, about 9% observed once, and the top ten hold 11% to 15%. This specimen consisted of whole blood, obtained in connection with sensitization to the hapten diphenylcyclopropenone (DPC). The receptors were sampled from a woman between 40 and 50 years old with alopecia areata. Some clones in this sample may be carry-over from other donors' samples. CDR3s include the opening cysteine and the closing phenylalanine or tryptophan. Each record gives: V gene, J gene, CDR3 protein.

V gene: TRBV29-1; J gene: TRBJ2-2; CDR3 protein: CSVPTDTHTGELFF
V gene: TRBV7-2; J gene: TRBJ1-5; CDR3 protein: CASSLGGTQHF
V gene: TRBV6-6; J gene: TRBJ2-3; CDR3 protein: CASSYADRGRSGTDTQYF
V gene: TRBV5-6; J gene: TRBJ2-3; CDR3 protein: CASSSAADTQYF
V gene: TRBV4-2; J gene: TRBJ1-2; CDR3 protein: CASSQERVRAGGKGGYTF
V gene: TRBV6-2/TRBV6-3; J gene: TRBJ1-5; CDR3 protein: CASSDGTEQQPQHF
V gene: TRBV29-1; J gene: TRBJ2-3; CDR3 protein: CRPGGAGSTDTQYF
V gene: TRBV5-1; J gene: TRBJ1-1; CDR3 protein: CASSRQGNTEAFF
V gene: TRBV15; J gene: TRBJ2-5; CDR3 protein: CATSSQLGGGETQYF
V gene: TRBV14; J gene: TRBJ2-1; CDR3 protein: CASSQERKVRYNEQFF
V gene: TRBV6-5; J gene: TRBJ2-5; CDR3 protein: CASSSRTGNQETQYF